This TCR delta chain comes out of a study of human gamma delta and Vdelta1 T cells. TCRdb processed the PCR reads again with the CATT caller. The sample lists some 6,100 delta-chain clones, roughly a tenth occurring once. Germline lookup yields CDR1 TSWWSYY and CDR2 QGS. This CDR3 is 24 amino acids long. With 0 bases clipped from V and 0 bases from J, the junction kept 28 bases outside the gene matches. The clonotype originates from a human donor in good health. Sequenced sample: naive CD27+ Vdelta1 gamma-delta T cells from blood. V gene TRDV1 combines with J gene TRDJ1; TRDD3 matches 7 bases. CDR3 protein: CALGELSRGRRYWGQIEYTDKLIF. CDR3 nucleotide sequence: TGTGCTCTTGGGGAACTCTCGCGTGGTAGGCGTTACTGGGGCCAGATTGAATACACCGATAAACTCATCTTT.